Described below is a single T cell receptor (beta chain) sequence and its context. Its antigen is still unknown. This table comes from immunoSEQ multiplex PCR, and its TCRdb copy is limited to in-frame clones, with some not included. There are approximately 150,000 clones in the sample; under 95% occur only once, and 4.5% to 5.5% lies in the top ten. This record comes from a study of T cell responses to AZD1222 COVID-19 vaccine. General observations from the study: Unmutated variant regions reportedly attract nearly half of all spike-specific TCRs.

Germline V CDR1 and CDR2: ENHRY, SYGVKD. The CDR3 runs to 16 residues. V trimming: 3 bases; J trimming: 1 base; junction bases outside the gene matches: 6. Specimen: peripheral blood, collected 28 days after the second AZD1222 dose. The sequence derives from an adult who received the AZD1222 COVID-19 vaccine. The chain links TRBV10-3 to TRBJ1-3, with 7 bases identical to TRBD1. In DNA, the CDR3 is TGTGCCATCAGTGACCCTACAGGGGAATCTGGAAACACCATATATTTT. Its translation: CAISDPTGESGNTIYF.